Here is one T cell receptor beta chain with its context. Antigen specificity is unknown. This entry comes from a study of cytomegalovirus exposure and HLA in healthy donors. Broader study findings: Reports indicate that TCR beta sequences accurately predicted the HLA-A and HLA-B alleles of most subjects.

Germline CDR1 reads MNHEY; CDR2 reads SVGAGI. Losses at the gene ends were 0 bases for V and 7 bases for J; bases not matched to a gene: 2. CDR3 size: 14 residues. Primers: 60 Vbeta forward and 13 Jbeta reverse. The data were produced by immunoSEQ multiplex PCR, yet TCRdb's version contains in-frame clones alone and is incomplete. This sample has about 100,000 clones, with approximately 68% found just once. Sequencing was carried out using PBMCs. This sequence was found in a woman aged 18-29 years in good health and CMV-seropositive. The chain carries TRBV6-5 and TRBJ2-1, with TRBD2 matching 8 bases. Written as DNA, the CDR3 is TGTGCCAGCAGTTACTCTCCGGGAGGGAATGAGCAGTTCTTC. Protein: CASSYSPGGNEQFF.